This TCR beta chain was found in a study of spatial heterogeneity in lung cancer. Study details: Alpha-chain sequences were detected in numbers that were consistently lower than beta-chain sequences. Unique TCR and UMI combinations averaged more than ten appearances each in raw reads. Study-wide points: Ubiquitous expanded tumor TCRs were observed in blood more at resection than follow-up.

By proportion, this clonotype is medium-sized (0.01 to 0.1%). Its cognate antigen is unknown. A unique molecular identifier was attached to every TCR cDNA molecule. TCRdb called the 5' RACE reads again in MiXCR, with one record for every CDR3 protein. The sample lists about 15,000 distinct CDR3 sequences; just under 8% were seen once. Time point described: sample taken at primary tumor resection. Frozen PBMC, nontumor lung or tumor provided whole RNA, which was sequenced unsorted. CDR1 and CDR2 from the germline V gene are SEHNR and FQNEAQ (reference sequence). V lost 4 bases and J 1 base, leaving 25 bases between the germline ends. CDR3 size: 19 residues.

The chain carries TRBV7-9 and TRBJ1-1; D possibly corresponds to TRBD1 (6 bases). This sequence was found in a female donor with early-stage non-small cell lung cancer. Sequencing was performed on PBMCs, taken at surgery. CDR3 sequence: CASSYWGRRTEKSNTEAFF. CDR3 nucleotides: TGTGCCAGCAGCTATTGGGGCCGGAGGACAGAAAAATCGAACACTGAAGCTTTCTTT.